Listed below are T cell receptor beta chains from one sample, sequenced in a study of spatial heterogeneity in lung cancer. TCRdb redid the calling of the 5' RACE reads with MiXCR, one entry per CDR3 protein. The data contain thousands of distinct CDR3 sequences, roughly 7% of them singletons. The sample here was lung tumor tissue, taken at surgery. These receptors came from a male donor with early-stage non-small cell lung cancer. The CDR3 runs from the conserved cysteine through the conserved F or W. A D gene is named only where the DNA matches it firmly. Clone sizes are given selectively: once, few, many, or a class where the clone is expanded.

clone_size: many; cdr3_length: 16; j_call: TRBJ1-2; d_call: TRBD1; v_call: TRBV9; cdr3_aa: CASSVTGESLGYGYTF; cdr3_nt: TGTGCCAGCAGCGTGACAGGGGAGTCCCTAGGCTATGGCTACACCTTC
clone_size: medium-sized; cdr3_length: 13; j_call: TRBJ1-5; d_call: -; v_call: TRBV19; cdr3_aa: CASSVVQNQPQHF; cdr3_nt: TGTGCCAGTAGTGTGGTGCAGAATCAGCCCCAGCATTTT
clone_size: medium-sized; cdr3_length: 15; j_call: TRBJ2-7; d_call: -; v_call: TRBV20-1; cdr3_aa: CSARDLDGSSYEQYF; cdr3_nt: TGCAGTGCTAGAGACCTAGACGGGTCTTCCTACGAGCAGTACTTC
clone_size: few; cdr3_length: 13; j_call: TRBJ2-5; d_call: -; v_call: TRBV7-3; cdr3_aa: CASSFFPKETQYF; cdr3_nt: TGTGCCAGCAGCTTTTTCCCCAAAGAGACCCAGTACTTC
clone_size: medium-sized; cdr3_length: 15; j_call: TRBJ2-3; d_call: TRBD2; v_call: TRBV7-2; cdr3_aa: CASSFSGRASDTQYF; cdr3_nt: TGTGCCAGCAGCTTTTCGGGGAGGGCCTCAGATACGCAGTATTTT
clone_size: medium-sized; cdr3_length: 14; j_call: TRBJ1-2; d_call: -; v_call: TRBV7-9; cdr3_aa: CASSLGQPRYGYTF; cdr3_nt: TGTGCCAGCAGCTTAGGACAGCCCCGCTATGGCTACACCTTC
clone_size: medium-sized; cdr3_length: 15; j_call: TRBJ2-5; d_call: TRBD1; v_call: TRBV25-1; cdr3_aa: CASSDWTGAGETQYF; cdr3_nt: TGTGCCAGCAGTGACTGGACAGGGGCAGGAGAGACCCAGTACTTC
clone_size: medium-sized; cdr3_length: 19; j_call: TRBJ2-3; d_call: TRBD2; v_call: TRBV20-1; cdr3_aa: CSAREAPEATSGGPDTQYF; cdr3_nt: TGCAGTGCTAGAGAGGCCCCTGAGGCGACTAGCGGGGGGCCAGATACGCAGTATTTT
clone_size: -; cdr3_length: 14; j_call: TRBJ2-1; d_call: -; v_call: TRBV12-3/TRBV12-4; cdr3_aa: CASSFPTGNNEQFF; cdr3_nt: TGTGCCAGCAGTTTCCCCACCGGGAACAATGAGCAGTTCTTC
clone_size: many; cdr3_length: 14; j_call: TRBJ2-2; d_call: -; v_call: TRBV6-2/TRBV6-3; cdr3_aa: CASIKTGNTGELFF; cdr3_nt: TGTGCCAGCATTAAGACAGGAAACACCGGGGAGCTGTTTTTT
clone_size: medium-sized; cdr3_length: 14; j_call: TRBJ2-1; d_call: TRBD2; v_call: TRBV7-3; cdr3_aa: CASSLIGGGNEQFF; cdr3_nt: TGTGCCAGCAGCTTAATCGGCGGGGGCAATGAGCAGTTCTTC
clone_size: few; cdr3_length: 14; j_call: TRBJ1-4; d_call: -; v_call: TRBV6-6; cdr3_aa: CASSTATANEKLFF; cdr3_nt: TGTGCCAGCAGTACGGCGACAGCTAATGAAAAACTGTTTTTT
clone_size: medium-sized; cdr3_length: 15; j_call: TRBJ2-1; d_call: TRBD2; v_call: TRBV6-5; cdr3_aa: CASRERGGLRNEQFF; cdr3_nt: TGTGCCAGCAGGGAGCGGGGGGGCCTCAGAAATGAGCAGTTCTTC
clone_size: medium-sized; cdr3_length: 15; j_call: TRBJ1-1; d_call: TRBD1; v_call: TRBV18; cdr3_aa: CASSRDSARGTEAFF; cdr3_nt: TGTGCCAGCTCAAGGGACAGCGCGAGAGGGACTGAAGCTTTCTTT
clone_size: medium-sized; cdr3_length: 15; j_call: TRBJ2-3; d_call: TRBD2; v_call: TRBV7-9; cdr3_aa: CASSNGLAGTDTQYF; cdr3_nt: TGTGCCAGCAGCAACGGACTAGCGGGCACAGATACGCAGTATTTT
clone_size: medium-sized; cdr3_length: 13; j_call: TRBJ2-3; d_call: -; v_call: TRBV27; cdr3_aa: CASSLTGILTQYF; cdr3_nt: TGTGCCAGCAGTTTGACGGGGATCCTCACGCAGTATTTT
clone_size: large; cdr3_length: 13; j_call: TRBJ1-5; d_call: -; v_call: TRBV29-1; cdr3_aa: CSAALTATSSQHF; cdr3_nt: TGCAGCGCCGCCCTGACAGCCACGTCGTCCCAGCATTTT
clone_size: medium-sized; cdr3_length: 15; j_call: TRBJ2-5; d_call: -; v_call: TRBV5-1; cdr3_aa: CASSPMLGDQETQYF; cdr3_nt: TGCGCCAGCAGTCCCATGTTGGGGGACCAAGAGACCCAGTACTTC
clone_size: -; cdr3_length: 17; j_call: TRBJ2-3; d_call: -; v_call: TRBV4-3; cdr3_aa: CASSQEAGTTNTDTQYF; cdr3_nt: TGCGCCAGCAGCCAAGAGGCAGGGACAACAAACACAGATACGCAGTATTTT
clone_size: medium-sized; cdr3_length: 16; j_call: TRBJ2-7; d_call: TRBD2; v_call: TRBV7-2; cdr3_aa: CASSWGRAGRSYEQYF; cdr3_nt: TGTGCCAGCAGCTGGGGGAGGGCAGGGCGCTCCTACGAGCAGTACTTC
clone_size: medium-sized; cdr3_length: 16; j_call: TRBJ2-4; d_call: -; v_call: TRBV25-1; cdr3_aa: CASSEGGNSSKNIQYF; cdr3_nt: TGTGCCAGCAGTGAAGGTGGCAACAGCTCCAAAAACATTCAGTACTTC
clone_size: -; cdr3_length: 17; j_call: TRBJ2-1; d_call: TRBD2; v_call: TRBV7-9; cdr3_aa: CASEIPAGDSAYNEQFF; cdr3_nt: TGTGCCAGCGAAATACCAGCGGGAGACTCTGCTTACAATGAGCAGTTCTTC
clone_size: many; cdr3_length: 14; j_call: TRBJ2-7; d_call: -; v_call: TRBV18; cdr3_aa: CASSPPTGSYEQYF; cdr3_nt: TGTGCCAGCTCACCACCGACGGGTTCCTACGAGCAGTACTTC
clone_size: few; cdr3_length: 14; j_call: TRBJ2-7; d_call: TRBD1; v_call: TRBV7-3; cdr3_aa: CASSPGTGPHEQYF; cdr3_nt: TGTGCCAGCAGCCCCGGGACAGGGCCCCACGAGCAGTACTTC
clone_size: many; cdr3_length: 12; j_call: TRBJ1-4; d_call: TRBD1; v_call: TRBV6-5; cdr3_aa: CATRRGPEKLFF; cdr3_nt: TGTGCCACCCGGAGGGGGCCCGAAAAACTGTTTTTT
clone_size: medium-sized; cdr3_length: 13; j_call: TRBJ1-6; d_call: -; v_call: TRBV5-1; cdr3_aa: CASSSPGDSPLHF; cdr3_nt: TGCGCCAGCAGCTCCCCAGGGGATTCACCCCTCCACTTT
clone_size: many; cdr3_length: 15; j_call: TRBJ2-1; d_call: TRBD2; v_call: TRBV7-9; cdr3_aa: CASIPGGDFNNEQFF; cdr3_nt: TGTGCCAGCATTCCCGGGGGGGACTTCAATAATGAGCAGTTCTTC
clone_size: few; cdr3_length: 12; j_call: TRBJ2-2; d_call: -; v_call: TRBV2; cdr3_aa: CASREFTGELFF; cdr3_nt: TGTGCCAGCAGGGAATTCACCGGGGAGCTGTTTTTT
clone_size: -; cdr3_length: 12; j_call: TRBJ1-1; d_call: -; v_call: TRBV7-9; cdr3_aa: CASSRRTDEAFF; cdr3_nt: TGTGCCAGCAGCCGTAGGACAGATGAAGCTTTCTTT
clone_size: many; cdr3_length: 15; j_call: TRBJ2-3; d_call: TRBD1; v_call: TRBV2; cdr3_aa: CASSAGQGNTDTQYF; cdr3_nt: TGTGCCAGCAGCGCGGGACAGGGGAACACAGATACGCAGTATTTT
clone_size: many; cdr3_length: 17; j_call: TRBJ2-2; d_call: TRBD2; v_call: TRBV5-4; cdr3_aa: CASSVGGGAGNTGELFF; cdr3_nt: TGTGCCAGCAGCGTTGGCGGGGGGGCCGGAAACACCGGGGAGCTGTTTTTT
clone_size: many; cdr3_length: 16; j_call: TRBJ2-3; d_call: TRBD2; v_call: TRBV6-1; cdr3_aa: CASSERPSGGPDTQYF; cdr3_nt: TGTGCCAGCAGCGAACGGCCTAGCGGGGGACCCGATACGCAGTATTTT
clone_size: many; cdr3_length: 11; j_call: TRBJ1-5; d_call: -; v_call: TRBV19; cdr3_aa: CASTHSGPQHF; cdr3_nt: TGTGCCAGTACCCATTCCGGGCCCCAGCATTTT
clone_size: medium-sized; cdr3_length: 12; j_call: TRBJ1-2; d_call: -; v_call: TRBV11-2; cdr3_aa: CASSLYSREITF; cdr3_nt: TGTGCCAGCAGCTTATACAGTAGGGAGATCACCTTC
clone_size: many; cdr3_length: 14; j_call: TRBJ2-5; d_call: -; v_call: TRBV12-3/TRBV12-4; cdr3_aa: CASSYGQFQETQYF; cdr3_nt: TGTGCCAGCAGTTATGGACAGTTCCAAGAGACCCAGTACTTC
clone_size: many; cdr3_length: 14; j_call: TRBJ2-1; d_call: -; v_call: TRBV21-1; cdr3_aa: CASSHGGSYNEQFF; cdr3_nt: TGTGCCAGCAGCCACGGGGGGTCCTACAATGAGCAGTTCTTC
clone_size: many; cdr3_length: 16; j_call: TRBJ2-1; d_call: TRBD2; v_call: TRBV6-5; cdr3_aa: CASSYSGGVGRNEQFF; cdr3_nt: TGTGCCAGCAGTTACTCGGGGGGGGTAGGTAGGAATGAGCAGTTCTTC
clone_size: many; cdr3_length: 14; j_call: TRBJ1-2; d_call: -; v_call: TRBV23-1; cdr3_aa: CASSQGDGDYGYTF; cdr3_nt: TGCGCCAGCAGTCAGGGGGACGGGGACTATGGCTACACCTTC
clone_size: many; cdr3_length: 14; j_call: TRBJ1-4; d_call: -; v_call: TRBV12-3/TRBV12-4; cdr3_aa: CASSLQGYGEKLFF; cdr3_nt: TGTGCCAGCAGTCTCCAGGGGTACGGTGAAAAACTGTTTTTT
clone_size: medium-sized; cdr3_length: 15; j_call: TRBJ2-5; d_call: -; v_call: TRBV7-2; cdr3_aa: CASSLALGGGETQYF; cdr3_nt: TGTGCCAGCAGCTTAGCGTTAGGTGGGGGAGAGACCCAGTACTTC
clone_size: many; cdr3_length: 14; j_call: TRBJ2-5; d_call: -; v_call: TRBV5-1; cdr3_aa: CASSQGGVGETQYF; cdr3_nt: TGCGCCAGCTCCCAAGGGGGGGTTGGGGAGACCCAGTACTTC
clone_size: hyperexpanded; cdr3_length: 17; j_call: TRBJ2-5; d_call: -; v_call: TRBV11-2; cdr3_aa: CASSPRGGGILVKTQYF; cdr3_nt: TGTGCCAGCAGCCCCCGCGGAGGGGGCATATTGGTCAAGACCCAGTACTTC
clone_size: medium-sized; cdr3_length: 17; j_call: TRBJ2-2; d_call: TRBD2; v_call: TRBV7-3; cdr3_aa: CASSYSSSSGTTGELFF; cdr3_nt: TGTGCCAGCAGCTACTCCTCGTCTAGCGGGACCACCGGGGAGCTGTTTTTT